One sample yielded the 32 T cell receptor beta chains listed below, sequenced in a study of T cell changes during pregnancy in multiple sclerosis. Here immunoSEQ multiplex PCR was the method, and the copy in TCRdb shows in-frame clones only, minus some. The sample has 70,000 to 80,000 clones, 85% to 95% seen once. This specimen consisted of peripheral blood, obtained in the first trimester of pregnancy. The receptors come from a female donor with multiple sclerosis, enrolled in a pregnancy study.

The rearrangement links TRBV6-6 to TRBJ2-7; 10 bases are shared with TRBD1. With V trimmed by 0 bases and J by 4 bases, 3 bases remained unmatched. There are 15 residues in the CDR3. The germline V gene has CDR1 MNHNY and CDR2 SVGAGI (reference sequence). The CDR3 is CASSYSGQGEYEQYF. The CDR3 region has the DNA TGTGCCAGCAGTTACTCTGGACAGGGGGAGTACGAGCAGTACTTC.

In DNA, the CDR3 is TGTGCCAGCAGCGAGAAGACTAGCGGGGGCAGGAATGAGCAGTTCTTC. Translated: CASSEKTSGGRNEQFF. This chain links TRBV9 with TRBJ2-1; 12 positions match TRBD2. The CDR3 runs 16 residues. V lost 3 bases and J lost 7; bases outside the gene matches: 8. The germline gives CDR1 SGDLS, CDR2 YYNGEE.

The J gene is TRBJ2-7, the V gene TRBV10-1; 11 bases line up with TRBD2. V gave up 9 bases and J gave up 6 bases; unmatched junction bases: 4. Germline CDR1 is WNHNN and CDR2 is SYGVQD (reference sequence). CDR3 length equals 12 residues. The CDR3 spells CASSGRAGEQYF. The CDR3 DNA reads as TGCGCCAGTAGCGGGAGGGCGGGCGAGCAGTACTTC.

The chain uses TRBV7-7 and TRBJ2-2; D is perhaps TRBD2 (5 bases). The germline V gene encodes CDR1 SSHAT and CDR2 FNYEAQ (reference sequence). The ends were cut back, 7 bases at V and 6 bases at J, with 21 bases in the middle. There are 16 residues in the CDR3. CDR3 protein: CASTQSAAGLPGELFF. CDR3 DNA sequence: TGTGCCAGCACCCAATCCGCGGCCGGACTCCCCGGGGAGCTGTTTTTT.

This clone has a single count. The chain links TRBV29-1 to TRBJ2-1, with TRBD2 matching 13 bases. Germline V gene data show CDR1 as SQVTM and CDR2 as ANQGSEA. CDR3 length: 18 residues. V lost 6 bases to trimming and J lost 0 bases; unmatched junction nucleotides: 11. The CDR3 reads CSVGGTSGTYSSYNEQFF. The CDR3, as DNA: TGCAGCGTGGGGGGGACTAGCGGGACGTACTCCTCCTACAATGAGCAGTTCTTC.

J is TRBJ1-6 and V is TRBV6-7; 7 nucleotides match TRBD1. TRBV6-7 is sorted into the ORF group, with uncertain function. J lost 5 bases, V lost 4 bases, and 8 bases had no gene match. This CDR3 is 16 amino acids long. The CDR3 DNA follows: TGTGCCAGCAGTTGCCTGACAGGGCGGCATAATTCACCCCTCCACTTT. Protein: CASSCLTGRHNSPLHF.

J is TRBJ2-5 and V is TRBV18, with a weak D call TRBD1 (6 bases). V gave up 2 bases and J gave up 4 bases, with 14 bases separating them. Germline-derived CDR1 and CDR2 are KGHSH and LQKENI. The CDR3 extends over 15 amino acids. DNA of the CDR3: TGTGCCAGCTCACCAACTGCCCAGGGGCGAGAGACCCAGTACTTC. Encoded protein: CASSPTAQGRETQYF.

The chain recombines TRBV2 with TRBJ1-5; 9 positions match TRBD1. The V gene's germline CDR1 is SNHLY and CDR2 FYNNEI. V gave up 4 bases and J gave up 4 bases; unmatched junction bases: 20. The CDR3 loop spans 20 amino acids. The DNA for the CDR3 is TGTGCCAGCAGTGTGAAGGACAGGGGAACCTTCTGGCAAGGTAATCAGCCCCAGCATTTT. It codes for CASSVKDRGTFWQGNQPQHF.

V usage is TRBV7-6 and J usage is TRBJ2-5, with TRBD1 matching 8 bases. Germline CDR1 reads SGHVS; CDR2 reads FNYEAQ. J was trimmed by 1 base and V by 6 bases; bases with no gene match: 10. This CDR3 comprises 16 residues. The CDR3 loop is CASSSRQGPRQETQYF. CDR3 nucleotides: TGTGCCAGCAGTTCTAGACAGGGGCCGCGCCAAGAGACCCAGTACTTC.

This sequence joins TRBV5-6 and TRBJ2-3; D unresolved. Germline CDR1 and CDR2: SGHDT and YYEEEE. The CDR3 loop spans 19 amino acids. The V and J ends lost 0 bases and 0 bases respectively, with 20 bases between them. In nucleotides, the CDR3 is TGTGCCAGCAGCTTGGCCGGTATGACAATTCCGCCTAGCACAGATACGCAGTATTTT. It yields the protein CASSLAGMTIPPSTDTQYF. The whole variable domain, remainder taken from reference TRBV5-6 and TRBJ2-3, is DAGVTQSPTHLIKTRGQQVTLRCSPKSGHDTVSWYQQALGQGPQFIFQYYEEEERQRGNFPDRFSGHQFPNYSSELNVNALLLGDSALYLCASSLAGMTIPPSTDTQYFGPGTRLTVL.

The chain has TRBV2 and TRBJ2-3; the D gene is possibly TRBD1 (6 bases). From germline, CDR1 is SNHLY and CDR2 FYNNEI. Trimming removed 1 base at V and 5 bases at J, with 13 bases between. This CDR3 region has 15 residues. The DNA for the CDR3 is TGTGCCAGCAGTGAAGGGACAGAGTATGGAGATACGCAGTATTTT. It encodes CASSEGTEYGDTQYF.

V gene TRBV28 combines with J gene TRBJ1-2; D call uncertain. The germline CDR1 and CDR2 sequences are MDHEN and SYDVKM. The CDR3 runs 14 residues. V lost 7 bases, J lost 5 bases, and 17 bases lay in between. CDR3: CASTTGVVGYGYTF. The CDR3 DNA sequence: TGTGCCAGCACCACCGGCGTGGTCGGGTATGGCTACACCTTC.

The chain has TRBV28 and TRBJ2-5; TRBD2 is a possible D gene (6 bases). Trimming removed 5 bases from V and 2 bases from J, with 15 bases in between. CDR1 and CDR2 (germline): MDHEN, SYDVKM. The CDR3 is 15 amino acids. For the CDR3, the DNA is TGTGCCAGCAGTAATACTGGCGGGACGCAAGAGACCCAGTACTTC. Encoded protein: CASSNTGGTQETQYF. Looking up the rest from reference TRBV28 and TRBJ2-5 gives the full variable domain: DVKVTQSSRYLVKRTGEKVFLECVQDMDHENMFWYRQDPGLGLRLIYFSYDVKMKEKGDIPEGYSVSREKKERFSLILESASTNQTSMYLCASSNTGGTQETQYFGPGTRLLVL.

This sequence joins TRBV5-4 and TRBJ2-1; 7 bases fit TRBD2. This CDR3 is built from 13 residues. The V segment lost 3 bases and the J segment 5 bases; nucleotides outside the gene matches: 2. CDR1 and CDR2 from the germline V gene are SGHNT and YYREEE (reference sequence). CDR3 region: CASSSTSDNEQFF. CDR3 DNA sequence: TGTGCCAGCAGCTCCACTAGCGACAATGAGCAGTTCTTC.

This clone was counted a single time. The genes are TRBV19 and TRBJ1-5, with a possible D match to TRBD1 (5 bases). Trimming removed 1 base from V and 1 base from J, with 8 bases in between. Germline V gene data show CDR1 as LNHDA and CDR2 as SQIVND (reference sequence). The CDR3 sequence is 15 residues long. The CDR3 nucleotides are TGTGCCAGTAGTATAGGGGGGGGAAGCAATCAGCCCCAGCATTTT. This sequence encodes CASSIGGGSNQPQHF.

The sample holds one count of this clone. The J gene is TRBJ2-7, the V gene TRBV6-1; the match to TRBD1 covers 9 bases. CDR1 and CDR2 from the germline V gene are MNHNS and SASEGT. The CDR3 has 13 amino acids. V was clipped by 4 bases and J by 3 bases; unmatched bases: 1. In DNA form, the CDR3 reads TGTGCCAGCAGTGGGGACAGGGACTACGAGCAGTACTTC. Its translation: CASSGDRDYEQYF.

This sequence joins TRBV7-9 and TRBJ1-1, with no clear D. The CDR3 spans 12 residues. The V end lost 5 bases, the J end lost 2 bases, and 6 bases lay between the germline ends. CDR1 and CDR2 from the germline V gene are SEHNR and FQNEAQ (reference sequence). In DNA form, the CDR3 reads TGTGCCAGCAGCCAACTTAACACTGAAGCTTTCTTT. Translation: CASSQLNTEAFF.

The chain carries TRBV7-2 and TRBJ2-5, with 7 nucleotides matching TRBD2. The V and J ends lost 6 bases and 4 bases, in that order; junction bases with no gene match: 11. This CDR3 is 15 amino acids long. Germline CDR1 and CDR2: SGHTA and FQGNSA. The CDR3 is CASSRQRGGVETQYF. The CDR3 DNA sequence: TGTGCCAGCAGTCGACAGCGGGGAGGGGTAGAGACCCAGTACTTC.

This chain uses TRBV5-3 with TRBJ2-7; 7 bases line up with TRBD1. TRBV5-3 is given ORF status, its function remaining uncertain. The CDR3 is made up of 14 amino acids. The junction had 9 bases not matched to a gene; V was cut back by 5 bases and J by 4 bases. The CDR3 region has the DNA TGTGCCAGAAGATCGGGACAGTTAGCATACGAGCAGTACTTC. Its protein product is CARRSGQLAYEQYF.

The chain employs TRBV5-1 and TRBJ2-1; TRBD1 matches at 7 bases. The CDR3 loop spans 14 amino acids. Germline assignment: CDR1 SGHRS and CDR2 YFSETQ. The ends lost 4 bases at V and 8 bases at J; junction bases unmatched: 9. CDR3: CASSLGDSLDEQFF. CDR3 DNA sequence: TGCGCCAGCAGCCTGGGGGACAGCCTCGATGAGCAGTTCTTC.

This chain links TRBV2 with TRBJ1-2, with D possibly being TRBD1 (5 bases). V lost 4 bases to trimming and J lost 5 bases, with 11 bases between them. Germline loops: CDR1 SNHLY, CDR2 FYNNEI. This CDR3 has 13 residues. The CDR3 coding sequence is TGTGCCAGCAGTGTTGGACGGGGGTATGGCTACACCTTC. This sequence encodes CASSVGRGYGYTF.

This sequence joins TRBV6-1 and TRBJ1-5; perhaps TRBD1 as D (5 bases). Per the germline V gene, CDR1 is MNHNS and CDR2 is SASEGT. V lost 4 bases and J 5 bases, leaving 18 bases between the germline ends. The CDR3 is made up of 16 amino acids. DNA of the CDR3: TGTGCCAGCAGTGCGGGTTCGGGGGGTTCTCATCAGCCCCAGCATTTT. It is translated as CASSAGSGGSHQPQHF.

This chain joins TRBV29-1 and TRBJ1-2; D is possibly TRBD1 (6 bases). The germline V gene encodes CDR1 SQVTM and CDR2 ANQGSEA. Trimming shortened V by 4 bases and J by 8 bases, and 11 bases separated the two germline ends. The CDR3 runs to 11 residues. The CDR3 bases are TGCAGCGTTGTTGGGGGCGGGGGCTACACCTTC. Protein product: CSVVGGGGYTF.

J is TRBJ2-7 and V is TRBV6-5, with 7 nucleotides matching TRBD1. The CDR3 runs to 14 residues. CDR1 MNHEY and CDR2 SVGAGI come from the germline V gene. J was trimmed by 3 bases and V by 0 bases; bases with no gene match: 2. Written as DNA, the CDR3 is TGTGCCAGCAGTTACTCGGGACAGAGCTACGAGCAGTACTTC. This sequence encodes CASSYSGQSYEQYF.

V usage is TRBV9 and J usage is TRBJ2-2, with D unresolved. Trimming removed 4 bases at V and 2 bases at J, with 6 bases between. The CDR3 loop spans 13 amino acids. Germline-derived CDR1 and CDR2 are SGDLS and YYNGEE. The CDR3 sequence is CASSLSNTGELFF. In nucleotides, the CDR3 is TGTGCCAGCAGCCTCAGTAACACCGGGGAGCTGTTTTTT.

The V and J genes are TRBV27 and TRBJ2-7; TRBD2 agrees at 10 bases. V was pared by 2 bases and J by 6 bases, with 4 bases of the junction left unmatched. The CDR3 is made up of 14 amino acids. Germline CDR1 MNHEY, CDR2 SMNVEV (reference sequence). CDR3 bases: TGTGCCAGCAGTTTAGAGGCTAGCGGGGGCGAGCAGTACTTC. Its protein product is CASSLEASGGEQYF.

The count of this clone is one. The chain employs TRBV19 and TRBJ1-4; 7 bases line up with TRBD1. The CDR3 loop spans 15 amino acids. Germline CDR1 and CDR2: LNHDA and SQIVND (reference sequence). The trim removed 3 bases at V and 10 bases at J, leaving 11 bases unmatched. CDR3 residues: CASSIDRAGLVKLFF. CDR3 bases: TGTGCCAGTAGTATCGACAGGGCCGGGCTTGTAAAACTGTTTTTT. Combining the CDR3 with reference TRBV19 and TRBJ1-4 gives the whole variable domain DGGITQSPKYLFRKEGQNVTLSCEQNLNHDAMYWYRQDPGQGLRLIYYSQIVNDFQKGDIAEGYSVSREKKESFPLTVTSAQKNPTAFYLCASSIDRAGLVKLFFGSGTQLSVL.

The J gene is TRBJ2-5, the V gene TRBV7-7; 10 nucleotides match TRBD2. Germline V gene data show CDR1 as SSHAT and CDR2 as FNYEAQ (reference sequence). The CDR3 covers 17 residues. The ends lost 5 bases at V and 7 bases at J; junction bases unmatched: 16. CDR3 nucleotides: TGTGCCAGCAGCCCCTGGGGTGGACTAGCGGTCTCAGGGACCCAGTACTTC. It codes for CASSPWGGLAVSGTQYF.

CDR3 protein: CASRTSGGRETQYF. CDR3 bases: TGTGCCAGCAGGACTAGCGGGGGACGGGAGACCCAGTACTTC. This sequence joins TRBV6-5 and TRBJ2-5; 12 bases line up with TRBD2. CDR1 is MNHEY, CDR2 SVGAGI, per germline. The length of the CDR3 is 14 residues. J lost 5 bases, V lost 6 bases, and 4 bases had no gene match.

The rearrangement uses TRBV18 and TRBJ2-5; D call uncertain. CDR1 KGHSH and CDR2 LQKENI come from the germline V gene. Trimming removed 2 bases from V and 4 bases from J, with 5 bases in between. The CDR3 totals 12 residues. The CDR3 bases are TGTGCCAGCTCACCATCGGGAGAGACCCAGTACTTC. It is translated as CASSPSGETQYF.

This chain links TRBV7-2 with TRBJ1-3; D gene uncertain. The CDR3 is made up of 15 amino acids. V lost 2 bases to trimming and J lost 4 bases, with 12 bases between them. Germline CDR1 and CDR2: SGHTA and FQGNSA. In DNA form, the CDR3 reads TGTGCCAGCAGCTTAACAGACATTCCAGGAAACACCATATATTTT. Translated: CASSLTDIPGNTIYF.

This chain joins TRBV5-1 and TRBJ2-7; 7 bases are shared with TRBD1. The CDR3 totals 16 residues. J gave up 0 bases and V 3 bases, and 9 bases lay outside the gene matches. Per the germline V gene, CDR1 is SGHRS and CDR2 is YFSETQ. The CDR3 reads CASSWGTVPSSYEQYF. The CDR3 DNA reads TGCGCCAGCAGCTGGGGGACAGTTCCGAGCTCCTACGAGCAGTACTTC.